The clone carrying this T cell receptor beta chain has a handful of counts. Its antigen is as yet unknown. Germline V lookup: CDR1 DFQATT, CDR2 SNEGSKA (reference sequence). The junction had 3 bases not matched to a gene; V was cut back by 3 bases and J by 2 bases. This CDR3 contains 14 residues. This specimen comes from a study of T cells in Graves' hyperthyroidism and ophthalmopathy. Findings and limits, study-wide: Within blood appeared most thyroid clonotypes that had expanded above 0.001.

What was amplified from RNA transcripts were TCR beta CDR3 regions. The primer set for the first-round RT-PCR of the TCR CDR3 was HTBI. From the multiplex PCR reads, TCRdb called clonotypes with MiXCR, one entry per CDR3 protein. The sample includes 500,000 to 600,000 distinct CDR3 sequences, 16% seen only once; the top ten take 15% to 20%. The V gene is TRBV20-1, the J gene TRBJ2-2; 7 bases align to TRBD2. The receptor was isolated from a woman aged 18 to 35 with Graves' hyperthyroidism. Sequencing input: blood. CDR3 in amino acids: CSARASGNTGELFF. The CDR3 nucleotides read TGCAGTGCTAGGGCTAGCGGTAACACCGGGGAGCTGTTTTTT.